Included here is one T cell receptor beta chain sequence, with context. Its target is unknown. The data derive from a study of OX40 agonist ivuxolimab in advanced cancers. Looking at the study overall: Patients in dose escalation had liver, melanoma, kidney or head and neck cancers. Three patients got partial responses; one had hepatocellular carcinoma and two had cutaneous melanoma.

The study's findings and limits: Expanded clones were, on average, more numerous among CD8+ T cells than CD4+.

Measured with immunoSEQ multiplex PCR; TCRdb has only the in-frame clones, and not every one. The sample holds 28,000 or so clones, around nine tenths seen once. Deletions cut 3 bases from V and 4 bases from J, with 7 bases between. Germline values: CDR1 LNHDA, CDR2 SQIVND (reference sequence). The CDR3 totals 13 residues. V is TRBV19 and J is TRBJ1-5; D unresolved. The source was CD4+ or CD8+ T cells sorted from blood, collected in a trial of the OX40 agonist ivuxolimab. The TCR sequence derives from an adult with an advanced solid tumor such as melanoma, head and neck, liver or kidney cancer. As DNA, the CDR3 is TGTGCCAGTAGTATCTACAAAAATCAGCCCCAGCATTTT. Encoded protein: CASSIYKNQPQHF.